Below are 15 T cell receptor beta chains sequenced from a single sample in a study of OX40 agonist ivuxolimab in advanced cancers. Sequencing was performed with immunoSEQ multiplex PCR; in TCRdb, only in-frame clones are kept and a portion is missing. Among about 82,000 clones, 90% to 95% were seen once, and the ten largest hold about 2.5%. The starting material was CD4+ or CD8+ T cells sorted from blood, obtained in a trial of the OX40 agonist ivuxolimab. These receptor sequences come from an adult with an advanced solid tumor such as melanoma, head and neck, liver or kidney cancer.

The chain is built from TRBV4-1 and TRBJ1-2; 12 bases map to TRBD1. The CDR3 consists of 16 residues. V trimming: 4 bases; J trimming: 5 bases; junction bases outside the gene matches: 8. Germline lookup yields CDR1 MGHRA and CDR2 YSYEKL. The CDR3 here is CASSLGTGGAGYGYTF. CDR3 DNA sequence: TGCGCCAGCAGCCTCGGGACAGGGGGCGCGGGGTATGGCTACACCTTC.

The rearrangement joins TRBV9 to TRBJ1-1; D not resolved. The CDR3 contains 12 residues. V was cut by 0 bases and J by 8 bases, with 8 bases left in between. Germline V gives CDR1 SGDLS, CDR2 YYNGEE. Written as DNA, the CDR3 is TGTGCCAGCAGCGTAGCTACGGGAGAAGCTTTCTTT. This translates into CASSVATGEAFF.

As for this clone: Other nucleotide sequences from this sample produce the same CDR3. The chain employs TRBV14 and TRBJ1-2, with D perhaps matching TRBD1 (5 bases). Looked up from germline, CDR1 is SGHDN and CDR2 is FVKESK. The CDR3 is 12 amino acids. Trimming shortened V by 4 bases and J by 7 bases, and 10 bases separated the two germline ends. The DNA for the CDR3 is TGTGCCAGCAGCCTGCAGGGATCTGGCTACACCTTC. This encodes CASSLQGSGYTF.

The sample holds one count of this clone. The V and J genes are TRBV5-6 and TRBJ2-3; no reliable D call. V lost 1 base and J lost 6, with 9 bases in between. From germline, CDR1 is SGHDT and CDR2 YYEEEE. This CDR3 comprises 13 residues. In nucleotides, the CDR3 is TGTGCCAGCAGCTTGAGGTTATCCGATACGCAGTATTTT. This codes for CASSLRLSDTQYF.

This chain joins TRBV30 and TRBJ2-1, with D perhaps matching TRBD2 (5 bases). The CDR3 length is 11 residues. Trimming left V 4 bases short and J 5 bases short, with 6 bases between. The V gene's germline CDR1 is GTSNPN and CDR2 SVGIG (reference sequence). The CDR3 region is CAWKEDNEQFF. CDR3 coding DNA: TGTGCCTGGAAGGAGGACAATGAGCAGTTCTTC.

Turning to this clone: The sample contains more than one DNA sequence encoding this CDR3. The chain links TRBV5-1 to TRBJ2-7; D unclear. Germline assignment: CDR1 SGHRS and CDR2 YFSETQ. The CDR3 consists of 13 residues. The V end was cut by 4 bases, the J end by 2 bases, with 10 bases between. Written as DNA, the CDR3 is TGCGCCAGCAGCGAGCCAGGCCCCTACGAGCAGTACTTC. This sequence encodes CASSEPGPYEQYF.

The chain carries TRBV28 and TRBJ1-1; 7 nucleotides line up with TRBD1. Per the germline V gene, CDR1 is MDHEN and CDR2 is SYDVKM. This CDR3 comprises 16 residues. V shed 7 bases and J 1 base; nucleotides not matched to a gene: 12. CDR3 region: CASTERHRGRNTEAFF. In nucleotides, the CDR3 is TGTGCCAGCACGGAGAGACACAGGGGACGGAACACTGAAGCTTTCTTT.

The chain has TRBV10-1 and TRBJ2-2, with D unresolved. This CDR3 has 14 amino acids. Germline values: CDR1 WNHNN, CDR2 SYGVQD (reference sequence). Trimming shortened V by 3 bases and J by 8 bases, and 13 bases separated the two germline ends. Written as DNA, the CDR3 is TGCGCCAGCAGTGAACTTATAGGCCCGGGGGAGCTGTTTTTT. Its translation: CASSELIGPGELFF.

CDR3 DNA sequence: TGTGCCAGCTCACGGGGAATGGTAGCGGGGAACAATGAGCAGTTCTTC. Translated, it gives CASSRGMVAGNNEQFF. The chain couples TRBV18 to TRBJ2-1, with TRBD2 identical over 8 bases. J lost 5 bases, V lost 4 bases, and 10 bases had no gene match. Germline lookup yields CDR1 KGHSH and CDR2 LQKENI. The length of the CDR3 is 16 residues.

The chain carries TRBV2 and TRBJ1-2, with D tentatively TRBD1 (5 bases). CDR1 SNHLY and CDR2 FYNNEI come from the germline V gene. V lost 8 bases to trimming and J lost 4 bases, with 17 bases between them. The CDR3 is made up of 14 amino acids. CDR3 protein: CASAPGRIGYGYTF. CDR3 sequence (DNA): TGTGCCAGCGCTCCAGGGAGGATAGGCTATGGCTACACCTTC.

This rearrangement joins TRBV5-1 to TRBJ2-2, with a weak D call TRBD1 (6 bases). The CDR3 consists of 14 residues. V was shortened by 4 bases and J by 6 bases, with 13 bases between the two germline ends. CDR1 SGHRS and CDR2 YFSETQ come from the germline V gene. As DNA, the CDR3 is TGCGCCAGCAGCCCGGACAGAGTCTCCGGGGAGCTGTTTTTT. Its protein product is CASSPDRVSGELFF.

The V call is TRBV28, the J call TRBJ1-2; no clear D. The CDR3 runs 13 residues. The V gene lost 8 bases and the J gene lost 8 bases, with 18 bases spanning the gap. Germline CDR1 MDHEN, CDR2 SYDVKM. The CDR3 sequence: CASGRPNIGGYTF. The CDR3 DNA follows: TGTGCCAGCGGACGACCTAATATCGGGGGCTACACCTTC.

The chain uses TRBV7-2 and TRBJ1-2; 11 bases map to TRBD1. J gave up 6 bases and V 1 base, and 13 bases lay outside the gene matches. Germline CDR1 is SGHTA and CDR2 is FQGNSA. CDR3 length: 18 residues. The CDR3 loop reads CASSLVGTGGHLGDGYTF. The CDR3 bases are TGTGCCAGCAGCTTAGTAGGGACAGGGGGGCATCTTGGGGATGGCTACACCTTC.

This chain links TRBV12-5 with TRBJ2-1; D uncertain. V lost 9 bases to trimming and J lost 6 bases, with 12 bases between them. The length of the CDR3 is 12 residues. CDR1 and CDR2 from the germline V gene are LGHNT and FRNRAP. The CDR3 bases are TGTGCTAGGATGAGCCTGGTCAATGAGCAGTTCTTC. Its protein product is CARMSLVNEQFF.

The chain couples TRBV7-2 to TRBJ2-3; tentatively, D is TRBD2 (6 bases). The germline V gene encodes CDR1 SGHTA and CDR2 FQGNSA. The CDR3 contains 16 residues. V was shortened by 2 bases and J by 0 bases, with 12 bases between the two germline ends. CDR3 sequence (DNA): TGTGCCAGCAGCTTATTGGCGAGCGGGAGCACAGATACGCAGTATTTT. Amino acids: CASSLLASGSTDTQYF.